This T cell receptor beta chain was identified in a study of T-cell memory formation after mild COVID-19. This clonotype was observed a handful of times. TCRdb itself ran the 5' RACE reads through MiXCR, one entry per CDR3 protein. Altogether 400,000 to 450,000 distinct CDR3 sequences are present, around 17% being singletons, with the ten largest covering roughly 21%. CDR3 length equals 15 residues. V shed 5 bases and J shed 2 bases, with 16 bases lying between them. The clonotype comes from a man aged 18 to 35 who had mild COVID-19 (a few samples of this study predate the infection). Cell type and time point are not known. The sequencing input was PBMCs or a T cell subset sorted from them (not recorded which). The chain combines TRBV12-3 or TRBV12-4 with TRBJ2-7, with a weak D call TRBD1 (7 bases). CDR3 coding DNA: TGTGCCAGCAGTCCCGGAGGGACAGCCACCTACGAGCAGTACTTC. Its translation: CASSPGGTATYEQYF.